The next 3 T cell receptor beta chains were all read from a single sample in a study of blood T cell repertoires in COVID-19. TCRdb's copy holds only in-frame clones and misses some; the assay was immunoSEQ multiplex PCR. Of approximately 300,000 clones listed, just under 85% are singletons. Sequences were obtained from peripheral blood. Source of these receptors: a woman between 45 and 60 years old with active or convalescent COVID-19.

This chain links TRBV3-1 (or the pseudogene TRBV3-2) with TRBJ2-4, with 7 positions matching TRBD1. This CDR3 contains 15 residues. CDR1 and CDR2 from the germline V gene are LGHDT and YNNKEL (reference sequence). Losses at the gene ends were 2 bases for V and 5 bases for J; bases not matched to a gene: 6. CDR3 sequence: CASSQQNRGQNIQYF. In DNA, the CDR3 is TGTGCCAGCAGCCAACAAAACAGGGGCCAAAACATTCAGTACTTC.

The rearrangement joins TRBV19 to TRBJ2-5, with a tentative D call TRBD2 (6 bases). V was cut by 6 bases and J by 4 bases, with 18 bases left in between. Germline V lookup: CDR1 LNHDA, CDR2 SQIVND (reference sequence). This CDR3 region has 15 residues. CDR3 sequence: CASRKGPGRRETQYF. Written as DNA, the CDR3 is TGTGCCAGTAGAAAGGGGCCAGGGAGGCGAGAGACCCAGTACTTC. The whole variable domain, filled in from reference TRBV19 and TRBJ2-5, reads DGGITQSPKYLFRKEGQNVTLSCEQNLNHDAMYWYRQDPGQGLRLIYYSQIVNDFQKGDIAEGYSVSREKKESFPLTVTSAQKNPTAFYLCASRKGPGRRETQYFGPGTRLLVL.

This clone was detected only a few times. V gene TRBV28 combines with J gene TRBJ1-5; D is perhaps TRBD1 (6 bases). From germline, CDR1 is MDHEN and CDR2 SYDVKM. The V end was cut by 6 bases, the J end by 0 bases, with 21 bases between. There are 18 residues in the CDR3. DNA of the CDR3: TGTGCCAGCAGCTTCCCCCCTCGGACAGAAAATAGCAATCAGCCCCAGCATTTT. Translated, it gives CASSFPPRTENSNQPQHF.